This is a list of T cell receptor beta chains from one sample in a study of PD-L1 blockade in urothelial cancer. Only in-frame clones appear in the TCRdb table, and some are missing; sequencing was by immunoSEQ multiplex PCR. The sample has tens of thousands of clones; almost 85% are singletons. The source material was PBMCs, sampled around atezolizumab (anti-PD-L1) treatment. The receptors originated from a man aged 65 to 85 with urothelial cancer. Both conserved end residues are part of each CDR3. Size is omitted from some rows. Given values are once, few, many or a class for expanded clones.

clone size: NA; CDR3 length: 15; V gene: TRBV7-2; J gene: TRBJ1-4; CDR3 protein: CASSSEGGANEKLFF
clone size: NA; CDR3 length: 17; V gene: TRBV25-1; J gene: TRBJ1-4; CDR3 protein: CASSESRGLTTNEKLFF
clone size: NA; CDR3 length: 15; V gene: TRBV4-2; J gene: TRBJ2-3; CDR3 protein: CASSLTSGSTDTQYF
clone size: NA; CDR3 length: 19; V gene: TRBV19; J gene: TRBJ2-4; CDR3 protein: CASSTGGTRSTSAKNIQYF
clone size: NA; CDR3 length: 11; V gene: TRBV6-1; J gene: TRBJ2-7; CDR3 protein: CASSEAQVEYF
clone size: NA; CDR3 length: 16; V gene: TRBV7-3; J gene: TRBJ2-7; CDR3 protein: CASSHGLAGGPHEQYF
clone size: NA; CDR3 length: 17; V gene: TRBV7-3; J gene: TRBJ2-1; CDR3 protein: CASSPTGASGRAIEQFF
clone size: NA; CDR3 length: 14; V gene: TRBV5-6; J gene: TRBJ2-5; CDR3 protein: CASRLAGGPETQYF
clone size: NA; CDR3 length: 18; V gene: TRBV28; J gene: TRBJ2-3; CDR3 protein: CASSSRFRDRALTDTQYF
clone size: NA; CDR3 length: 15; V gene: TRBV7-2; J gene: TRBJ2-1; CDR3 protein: CASKTGFGSYNEQFF
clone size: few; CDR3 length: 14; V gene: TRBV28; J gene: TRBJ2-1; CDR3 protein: CASTPAGGLFEQFF
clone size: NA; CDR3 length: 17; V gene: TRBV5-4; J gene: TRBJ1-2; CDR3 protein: CASISGQGRGANYGYTF
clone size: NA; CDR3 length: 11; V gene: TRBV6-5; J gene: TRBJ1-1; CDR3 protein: CASGPHTEAFF
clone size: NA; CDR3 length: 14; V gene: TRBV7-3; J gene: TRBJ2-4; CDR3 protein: CASSTGQGENIQYF
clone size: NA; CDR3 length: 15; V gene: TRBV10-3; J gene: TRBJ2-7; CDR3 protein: CAISAPEVQSYEQYF
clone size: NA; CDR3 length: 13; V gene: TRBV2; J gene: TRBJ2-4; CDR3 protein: CASSAVAKNIQYF
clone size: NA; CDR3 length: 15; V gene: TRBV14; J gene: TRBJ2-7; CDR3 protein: CASSQPDGIPTEQYF
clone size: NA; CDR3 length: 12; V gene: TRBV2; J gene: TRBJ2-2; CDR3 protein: CASSELNGELFF
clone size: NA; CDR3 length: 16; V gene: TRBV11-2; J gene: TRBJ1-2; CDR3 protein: CASSLEPVTRNYGYTF
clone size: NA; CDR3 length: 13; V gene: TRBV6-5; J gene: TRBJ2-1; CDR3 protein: CASSTSGGGEQFF
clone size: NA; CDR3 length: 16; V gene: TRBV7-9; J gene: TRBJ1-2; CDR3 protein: CASSPPAGAANYGYTF
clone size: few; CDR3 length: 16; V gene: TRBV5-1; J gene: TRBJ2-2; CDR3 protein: CASSPLASGNTGELFF
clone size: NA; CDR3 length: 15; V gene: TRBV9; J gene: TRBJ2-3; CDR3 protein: CASSHGGAFLDTQYF
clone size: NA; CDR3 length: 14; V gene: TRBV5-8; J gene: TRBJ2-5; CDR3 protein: CASSLEPGGETQYF
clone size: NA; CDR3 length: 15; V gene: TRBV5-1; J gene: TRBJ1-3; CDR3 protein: CASSLATGGGNTIYF
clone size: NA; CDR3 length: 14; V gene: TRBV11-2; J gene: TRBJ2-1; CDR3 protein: CASSLDSGSTEQFF
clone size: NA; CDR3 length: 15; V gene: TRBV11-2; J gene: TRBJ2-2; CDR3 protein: CASSLEWGNTGELFF
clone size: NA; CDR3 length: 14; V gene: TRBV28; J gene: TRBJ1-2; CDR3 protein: CASRPDRDYYGYTF
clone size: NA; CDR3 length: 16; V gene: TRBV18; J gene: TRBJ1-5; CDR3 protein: CASSIGTGYDNQPQHF
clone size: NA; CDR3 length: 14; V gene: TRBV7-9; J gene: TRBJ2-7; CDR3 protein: CASSFGGSSYEQYF
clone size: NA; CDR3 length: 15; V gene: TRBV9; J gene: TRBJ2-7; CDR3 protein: CASSVVGDSSYEQYF
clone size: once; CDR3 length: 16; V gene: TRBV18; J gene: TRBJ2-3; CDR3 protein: CASSPTSGGLTDTQYF
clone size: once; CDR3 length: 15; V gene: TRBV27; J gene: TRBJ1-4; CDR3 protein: CASSALGGTNEKLFF
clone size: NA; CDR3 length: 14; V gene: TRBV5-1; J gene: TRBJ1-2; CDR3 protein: CASSPGQGAGGYTF
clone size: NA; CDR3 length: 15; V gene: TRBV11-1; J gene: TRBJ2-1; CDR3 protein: CASSVLLAGDNEQFF
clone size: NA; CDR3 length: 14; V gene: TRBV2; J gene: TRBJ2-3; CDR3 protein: CASTLGLAWDTQYF
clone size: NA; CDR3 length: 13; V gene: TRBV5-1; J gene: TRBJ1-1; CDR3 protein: CASRGQLNTEAFF
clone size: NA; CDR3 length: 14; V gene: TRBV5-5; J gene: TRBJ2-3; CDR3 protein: CASSLTGGLDTQYF
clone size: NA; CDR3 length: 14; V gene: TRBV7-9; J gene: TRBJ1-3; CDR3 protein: CASSAGGSGNTIYF
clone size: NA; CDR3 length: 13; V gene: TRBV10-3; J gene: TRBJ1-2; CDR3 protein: CAIKGQGYYGYTF
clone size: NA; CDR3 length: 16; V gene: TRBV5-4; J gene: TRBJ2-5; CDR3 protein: CASSLGRDRVRETQYF
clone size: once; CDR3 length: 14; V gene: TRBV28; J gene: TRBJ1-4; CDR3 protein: CASRGTGGDEKLFF
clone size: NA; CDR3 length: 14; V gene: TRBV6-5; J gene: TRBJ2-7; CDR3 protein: CASRGTSVGYEQYF
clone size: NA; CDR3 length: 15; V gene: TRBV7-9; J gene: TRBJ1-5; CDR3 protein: CASSLGGDSNQPQHF
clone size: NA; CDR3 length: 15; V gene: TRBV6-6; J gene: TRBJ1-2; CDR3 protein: CASSSGQGTNYGYTF
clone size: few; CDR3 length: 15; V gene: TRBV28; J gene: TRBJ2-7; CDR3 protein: CASSLSWQAGHEQYF
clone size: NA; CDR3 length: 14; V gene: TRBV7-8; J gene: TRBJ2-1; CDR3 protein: CASSLGLADNEQFF
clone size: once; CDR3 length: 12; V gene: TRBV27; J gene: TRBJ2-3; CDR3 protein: CASSSYTDTQYF
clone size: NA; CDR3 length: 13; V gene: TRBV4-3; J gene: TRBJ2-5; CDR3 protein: CASSRQGGETQYF
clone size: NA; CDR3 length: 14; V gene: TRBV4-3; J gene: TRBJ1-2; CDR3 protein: CASSLRGGGGGYTF
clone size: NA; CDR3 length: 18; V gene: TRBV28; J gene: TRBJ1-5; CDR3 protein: CASSTPLWAEDSNQPQHF
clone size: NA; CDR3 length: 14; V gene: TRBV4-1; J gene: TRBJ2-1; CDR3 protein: CASSLPRGYNEQFF
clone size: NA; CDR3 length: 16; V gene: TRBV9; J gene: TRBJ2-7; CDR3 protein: CASSVGGGTRHDEQYF
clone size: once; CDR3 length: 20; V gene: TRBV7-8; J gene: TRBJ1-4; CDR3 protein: CASSLARWQGALTTNEKLFF
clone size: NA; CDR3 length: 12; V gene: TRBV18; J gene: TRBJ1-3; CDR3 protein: CAVGETGNTIYF
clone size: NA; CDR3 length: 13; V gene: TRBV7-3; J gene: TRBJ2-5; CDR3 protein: CASSLMYGETQYF
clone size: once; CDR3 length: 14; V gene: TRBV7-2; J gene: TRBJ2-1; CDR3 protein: CASSSRTAYNEQFF